The 19 T cell receptor beta chains below were found in one sample sequenced in a study of vaccination and CD4 T cells after COVID-19. As to treatment: approximately nine-day PBMC culture with coronavirus spike peptide pools or control peptides (ViraFEST assay). No antigens are known for them. An Oncomine TCR Beta short-read assay was used to sequence the DNA from cultured CD4+ T cells. A single record per CDR3 protein comes from TCRdb applying MiXCR to the PCR reads. Of fewer than 20,000 distinct CDR3 sequences in the sample, about 39% were seen once. Specimen: CD4+ T cells from blood, cultured in vitro, collected after SARS-CoV-2 vaccination. All receptors derive from a human donor who had recovered from COVID-19.

This rearrangement joins TRBV20-1 to TRBJ1-3; no definite D call. Germline values: CDR1 DFQATT, CDR2 SNEGSKA (reference sequence). This CDR3 contains 13 residues. V was trimmed by 3 bases and J by 4 bases, leaving 10 bases between them. For the CDR3, the DNA is TGCAGTGCTAGTCTCGCTTCCGGAAACACCATATATTTT. The encoded protein is CSASLASGNTIYF.

V gene TRBV24-1 combines with J gene TRBJ2-3; a possible D gene is TRBD2 (6 bases). In germline, CDR1 is KGHDR, CDR2 SFDVKD. With 3 bases removed from V and 8 bases from J, the gap between germline ends came to 17 bases. This CDR3 is 15 amino acids long. The CDR3 reads CATSDPRLAGGTQYF. The DNA of the CDR3 is TGTGCCACCAGTGATCCCAGACTGGCCGGGGGTACGCAGTATTTT.

The chain carries TRBV6-5 and TRBJ2-5, with 10 bases aligning to TRBD2. CDR1 and CDR2 (germline): MNHEY, SVGAGI. This CDR3 contains 16 residues. V lost 3 bases and J lost 1; bases outside the gene matches: 5. CDR3 sequence (DNA): TGTGCCAGCAGTTATGGCCCTAGCGGGGGCCAAGAGACCCAGTACTTC. It specifies CASSYGPSGGQETQYF.

The chain joins TRBV6-5 to TRBJ1-6; 8 bases line up with TRBD1. J was trimmed by 10 bases and V by 0 bases; bases with no gene match: 2. The CDR3 runs 14 residues. Per germline, CDR1 MNHEY and CDR2 SVGAGI. CDR3 loop: CASSYSGTGSPLHF. In nucleotides, the CDR3 is TGTGCCAGCAGTTACTCTGGGACAGGCTCACCCCTCCACTTT.

V and J are TRBV6-1 and TRBJ2-2; no reliable D call. Germline V gene sequence: CDR1 MNHNS, CDR2 SASEGT. The CDR3 is made up of 13 amino acids. V was clipped by 6 bases and J by 5 bases, with 10 bases between them. DNA for the CDR3: TGTGCCAGCAGGCAGGCCTTGACCGGGGAGCTGTTTTTT. Protein: CASRQALTGELFF.

The genes are TRBV28 and TRBJ1-1; D is undetermined. Germline CDR1 MDHEN, CDR2 SYDVKM. The CDR3 is made up of 14 amino acids. Between the trimmed V and J ends, which lost 6 bases and 0 bases, there was a span of 11 bases. The CDR3 bases are TGTGCCAGCAGCAGCCCCCCGATGAACACTGAAGCTTTCTTT. This gives the protein CASSSPPMNTEAFF.

The V and J genes are TRBV19 and TRBJ2-2, with 8 bases fitting TRBD1. The V gene end was trimmed by 4 bases and the J gene end by 5 bases; junction bases not matched to a gene: 6. Germline CDR1 reads LNHDA; CDR2 reads SQIVND (reference sequence). The CDR3 sequence is 15 residues long. CDR3 bases: TGTGCCAGTAGTACCCGGGACAGGATTACCGGGGAGCTGTTTTTT. Its protein product is CASSTRDRITGELFF. The full variable domain, its missing parts supplied by reference TRBV19 and TRBJ2-2, is DGGITQSPKYLFRKEGQNVTLSCEQNLNHDAMYWYRQDPGQGLRLIYYSQIVNDFQKGDIAEGYSVSREKKESFPLTVTSAQKNPTAFYLCASSTRDRITGELFFGEGSRLTVL.

This clonotype was seen a handful of times. V and J are TRBV27 and TRBJ1-1; D is perhaps TRBD1 (6 bases). Trimming pared 5 bases from V and 5 bases from J, leaving 15 bases between. CDR3 length equals 14 residues. Germline V CDR1 and CDR2: MNHEY, SMNVEV (reference sequence). The DNA of the CDR3 is TGTGCCAGCAGTCTACAGGGTTCAAAGACTGAAGCTTTCTTT. This translates into CASSLQGSKTEAFF.

The chain combines TRBV6-1 with TRBJ1-2; 11 positions agree with TRBD1. Looked up from germline, CDR1 is MNHNS and CDR2 is SASEGT. The CDR3 spans 16 residues. Losses at the gene ends were 1 base for V and 2 bases for J; bases not matched to a gene: 3. The CDR3 DNA reads TGTGCCAGCAGTGAAGTGTGGACAGGGGGCAACTATGGCTACACCTTC. Amino acids: CASSEVWTGGNYGYTF.

V is TRBV6-2 or TRBV6-3 and J is TRBJ1-2; D gene unclear. This CDR3 has 14 residues. V lost 1 base to trimming and J lost 8 bases, with 14 bases between them. The V gene's germline CDR1 is MNHEY and CDR2 SVGEGT. The CDR3 loop reads CASSYLSRGPGYTF. The CDR3 DNA sequence: TGTGCCAGCAGTTACTTAAGTCGAGGGCCCGGCTACACCTTC.

A few counts support this clonotype. The gene calls are TRBV7-3 and TRBJ1-2, with TRBD1 identical over 7 bases. Germline V gene data show CDR1 as SGHTA and CDR2 as FQGTGA. V dropped 4 bases and J dropped 6; count of bases not matched to a gene: 5. CDR3 length: 13 residues. This CDR3 reads CASSSTGIDGYTF. CDR3 sequence (DNA): TGTGCCAGCAGCTCGACAGGGATAGATGGCTACACCTTC.

The chain couples TRBV11-3 to TRBJ1-1; D is unresolved. Trimming took 5 bases from V and 1 from J, leaving 14 bases between them. The CDR3 has 15 residues. Germline V gives CDR1 SGHNT, CDR2 YENEEA. The CDR3 DNA sequence: TGTGCCAGCAGCCCTCTTAATACGGCGAACACTGAAGCTTTCTTT. Translating gives CASSPLNTANTEAFF.

The J gene is TRBJ1-1, the V gene TRBV7-2; 7 positions agree with TRBD1. CDR1 and CDR2 (germline): SGHTA, FQGNSA. The V segment lost 1 base and the J segment 3 bases; nucleotides outside the gene matches: 2. The CDR3 consists of 14 residues. CDR3 in amino acids: CASSLVGGYTEAFF. CDR3 DNA sequence: TGTGCCAGCAGCTTAGTAGGGGGCTACACTGAAGCTTTCTTT.

This clonotype was seen a few times. The rearrangement links TRBV7-2 to TRBJ1-1; D remains unclear. Germline-derived CDR1 and CDR2 are SGHTA and FQGNSA. The CDR3 spans 12 residues. V dropped 2 bases and J dropped 3 bases, with 4 bases sitting between them. Here the CDR3 DNA reads TGTGCCAGCAGCTTACGACACACTGAAGCTTTCTTT. Its protein product is CASSLRHTEAFF. Together with reference TRBV7-2 and TRBJ1-1, the CDR3 gives the full variable domain: GAGVSQSPSNKVTEKGKDVELRCDPISGHTALYWYRQSLGQGLEFLIYFQGNSAPDKSGLPSDRFSAERTGGSVSTLTIQRTQQEDSAVYLCASSLRHTEAFFGQGTRLTVV.

This chain joins TRBV7-3 and TRBJ1-2, with 10 bases fitting TRBD1. The germline gives CDR1 SGHTA, CDR2 FQGTGA. This CDR3 contains 16 residues. V trimming: 3 bases; J trimming: 6 bases; junction bases outside the gene matches: 10. CDR3: CASSLGTGALSDGYTF. As DNA, the CDR3 is TGTGCCAGCAGCTTGGGGACAGGGGCCCTTAGTGATGGCTACACCTTC.

The chain uses TRBV7-9 and TRBJ1-6; D is unclear. Looked up from germline, CDR1 is SEHNR and CDR2 is FQNEAQ (reference sequence). CDR3 length: 16 residues. Trimming removed 4 bases at V and 8 bases at J, with 18 bases between. In nucleotides, the CDR3 is TGTGCCAGCAGCTCTTTTACCGGTCAGGAGGATTCACCCCTCCACTTT. Translated: CASSSFTGQEDSPLHF.

The gene calls are TRBV6-1 and TRBJ1-6; D is uncertain. V was shortened by 7 bases and J by 0 bases, with 13 bases between the two germline ends. The CDR3 sequence is 16 residues long. The germline V gene encodes CDR1 MNHNS and CDR2 SASEGT. The CDR3 reads CASKLGHGSYNSPLHF. CDR3 nucleotides: TGTGCCAGCAAGCTCGGTCACGGCTCCTATAATTCACCCCTCCACTTT.

This clonotype was counted a few times. The chain couples TRBV10-3 to TRBJ2-5, with D perhaps assigned TRBD1 or TRBD2 (5 bases each). V lost 10 bases, J lost 5 bases, and 17 bases lay in between. The CDR3 covers 13 residues. Germline V CDR1 and CDR2: ENHRY, SYGVKD. The CDR3 bases are TGTGCCAACCGGGACCCCCCTGGGGAGACCCAGTACTTC. It is translated as CANRDPPGETQYF.

The chain employs TRBV20-1 and TRBJ2-5; 9 bases agree with TRBD1. After removal of 3 bases from V and 3 bases from J, the junction contained 5 bases not matched to a gene. This CDR3 has 14 amino acids. In germline, CDR1 is DFQATT, CDR2 SNEGSKA (reference sequence). CDR3 sequence: CSARTGGGKETQYF. CDR3 coding DNA: TGCAGTGCTAGGACAGGGGGGGGTAAAGAGACCCAGTACTTC.